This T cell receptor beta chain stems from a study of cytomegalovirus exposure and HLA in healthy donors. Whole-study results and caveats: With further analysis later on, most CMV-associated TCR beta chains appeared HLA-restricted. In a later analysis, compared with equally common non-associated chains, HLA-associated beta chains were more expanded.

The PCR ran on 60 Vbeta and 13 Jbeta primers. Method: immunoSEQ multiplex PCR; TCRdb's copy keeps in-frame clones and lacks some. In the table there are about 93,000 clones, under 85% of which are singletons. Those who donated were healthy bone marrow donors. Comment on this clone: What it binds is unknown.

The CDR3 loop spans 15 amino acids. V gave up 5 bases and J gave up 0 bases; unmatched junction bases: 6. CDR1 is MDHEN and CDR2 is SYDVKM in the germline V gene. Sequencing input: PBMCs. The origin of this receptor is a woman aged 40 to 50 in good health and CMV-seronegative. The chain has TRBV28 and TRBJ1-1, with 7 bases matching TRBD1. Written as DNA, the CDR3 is TGTGCCAGCAGTACCTCGACAGGGTTGAACACTGAAGCTTTCTTT. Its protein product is CASSTSTGLNTEAFF.